This T cell receptor (beta chain) appears in the sequencing data of a study of blood T cell repertoires in COVID-19. Study as a whole: PBMCs, B-cell-depleted T cells, or T cells were the source of the cDNA or gDNA that made up the material.

Trimming pared 2 bases from V and 2 bases from J, leaving 4 bases between. Germline values: CDR1 SGHAT, CDR2 FQNNGV. The CDR3 extends over 13 amino acids. Assay: immunoSEQ multiplex PCR; the TCRdb copy retains only in-frame clones and omits some. Among some 100,000 clones listed, 65% to 85% were seen once. V gene TRBV11-2 combines with J gene TRBJ1-5; D call uncertain. The receptor's source is a woman between 55 and 75 years old with acute or convalescent COVID-19. Sequenced material: peripheral blood. DNA for the CDR3: TGTGCCAGCAGCTTATCGGGCAATCAGCCCCAGCATTTT. Protein sequence: CASSLSGNQPQHF. Supplemented by reference TRBV11-2 and TRBJ1-5, the full variable domain reads EAGVAQSPRYKIIEKRQSVAFWCNPISGHATLYWYQQILGQGPKLLIQFQNNGVVDDSQLPKDRFSAERLKGVDSTLKIQPAKLEDSAVYLCASSLSGNQPQHFGDGTRLSIL.